This entry describes one TCR beta chain. Its antigen is not known. This specimen comes from a study of post-analysis software for immune sequencing data. CDR3 length: 15 amino acids. Germline V gene data show CDR1 as SQVTM and CDR2 as ANQGSEA. Carried by the TCR beta cDNA libraries were unique molecular identifiers. The T cell input of about 1 to 10 million gave hundreds of thousands of cDNA molecules. TCRdb used MiXCR to reprocess the PCR reads, holding one entry per CDR3 protein. The data show about 820,000 distinct CDR3 sequences, with about 53% seen just once and about 4.8% held by the top ten. General study results and limits: Same-batch preparations were strongly co-clustered by F measure. There were roughly 5 TRBV segments more frequent in patients than controls, and TRBV5-6, TRBV5-1 and TRBV20-1 were among them.

The V call is TRBV29-1, the J call TRBJ2-3; TRBD2 matches 10 bases. The TCR originated in a girl aged 5-17 years with multiple sclerosis. The source material was blood. The CDR3 coding sequence is TGCAACGTCTCGATGGATAGCGGGGGGACAGATACGCAGTATTTT. Translating gives CNVSMDSGGTDTQYF.